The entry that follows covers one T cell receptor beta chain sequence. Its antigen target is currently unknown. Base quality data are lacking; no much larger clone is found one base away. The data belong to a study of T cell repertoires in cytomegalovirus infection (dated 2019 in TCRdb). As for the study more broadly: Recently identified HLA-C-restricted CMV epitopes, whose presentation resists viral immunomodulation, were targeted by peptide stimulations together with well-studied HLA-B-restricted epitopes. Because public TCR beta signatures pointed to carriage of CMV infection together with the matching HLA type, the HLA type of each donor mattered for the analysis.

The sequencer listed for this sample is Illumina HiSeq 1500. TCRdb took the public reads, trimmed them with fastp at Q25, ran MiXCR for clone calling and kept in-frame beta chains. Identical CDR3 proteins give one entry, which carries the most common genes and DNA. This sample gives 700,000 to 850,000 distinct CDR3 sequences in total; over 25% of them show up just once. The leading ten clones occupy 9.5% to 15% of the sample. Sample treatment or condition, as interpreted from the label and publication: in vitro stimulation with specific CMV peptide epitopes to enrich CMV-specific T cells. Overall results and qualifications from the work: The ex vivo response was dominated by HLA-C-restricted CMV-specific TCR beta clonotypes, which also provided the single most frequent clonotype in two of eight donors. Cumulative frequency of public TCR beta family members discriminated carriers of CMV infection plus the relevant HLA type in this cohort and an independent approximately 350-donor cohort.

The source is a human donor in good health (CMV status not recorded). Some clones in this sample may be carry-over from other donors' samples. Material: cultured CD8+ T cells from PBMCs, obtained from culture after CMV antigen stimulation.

In nucleotide form, the sequence is TGTGCCAGCAGCTTTATAGCGGGGGGGCCCGCAGATACGCAGTATTTT. Translated, it reads CASSFIAGGPADTQYF. The chain is made from TRBV7-2 and TRBJ2-3; TRBD2 fits 11 bases in the junction. Compared with germline, V lacks 3 bases and J lacks 4 bases; bases without a gene match: 6. The germline V gene encodes CDR1 SGHTA and CDR2 FQGNSA. The CDR3 measures 16 amino acids from cysteine to phenylalanine. The DNA shown is the 48-base CDR3, in frame from base 1.